This T cell receptor beta chain was observed in a study of blood T cell repertoires in COVID-19. This CDR3 contains 16 residues. From germline, CDR1 is LGHNA and CDR2 YSLEER. V gave up 3 bases and J gave up 3 bases; unmatched junction bases: 4. Sequencing was performed with immunoSEQ multiplex PCR; in TCRdb, only in-frame clones are kept and a portion is missing. The repertoire consists of fewer than 350,000 clones, with over 75% occurring once and the leading ten covering roughly 7.3%. The clonotype comes from a woman under 40 with COVID-19, enrolled during active disease. Material: peripheral blood. The rearrangement joins TRBV4-3 to TRBJ2-1, with 11 nucleotides matching TRBD2. CDR3 sequence reads: CASSHGTSGFYNEQFF. The CDR3, as DNA: TGCGCCAGCAGCCACGGGACTAGCGGATTCTACAATGAGCAGTTCTTC.